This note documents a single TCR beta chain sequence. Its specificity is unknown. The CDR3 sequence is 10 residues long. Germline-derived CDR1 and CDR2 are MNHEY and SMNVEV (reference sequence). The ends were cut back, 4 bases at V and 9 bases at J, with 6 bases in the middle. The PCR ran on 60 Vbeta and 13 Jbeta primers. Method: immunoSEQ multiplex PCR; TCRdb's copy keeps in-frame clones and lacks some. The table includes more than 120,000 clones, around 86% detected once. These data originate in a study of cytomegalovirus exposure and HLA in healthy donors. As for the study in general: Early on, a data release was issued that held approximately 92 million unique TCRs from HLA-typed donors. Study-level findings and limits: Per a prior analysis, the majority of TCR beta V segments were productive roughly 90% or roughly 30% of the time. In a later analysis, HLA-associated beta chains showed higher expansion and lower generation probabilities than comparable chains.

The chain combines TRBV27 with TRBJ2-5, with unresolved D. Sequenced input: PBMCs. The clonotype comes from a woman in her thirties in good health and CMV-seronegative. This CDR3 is CASSWSAQYF. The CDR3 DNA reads TGTGCCAGCAGTTGGTCGGCCCAGTACTTC.